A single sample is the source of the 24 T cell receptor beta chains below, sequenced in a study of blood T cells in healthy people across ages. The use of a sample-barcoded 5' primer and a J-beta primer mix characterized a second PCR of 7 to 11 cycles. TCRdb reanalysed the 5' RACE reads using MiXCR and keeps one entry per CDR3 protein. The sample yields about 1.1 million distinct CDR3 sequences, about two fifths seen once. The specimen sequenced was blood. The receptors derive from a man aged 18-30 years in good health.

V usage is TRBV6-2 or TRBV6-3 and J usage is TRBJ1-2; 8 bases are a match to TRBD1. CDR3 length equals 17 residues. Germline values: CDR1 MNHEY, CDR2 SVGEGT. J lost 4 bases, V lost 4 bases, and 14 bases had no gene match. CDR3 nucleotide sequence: TGTGCCAGCAGTTCGGTTGTAGGACAGGGCATCCCCTATGGCTACACCTTC. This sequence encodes CASSSVVGQGIPYGYTF.

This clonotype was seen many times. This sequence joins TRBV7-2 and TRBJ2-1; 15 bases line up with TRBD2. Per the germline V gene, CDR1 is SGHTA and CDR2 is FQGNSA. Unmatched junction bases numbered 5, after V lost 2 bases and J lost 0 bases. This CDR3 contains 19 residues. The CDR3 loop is CASSLKGTSGGFSYNEQFF. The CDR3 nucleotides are TGTGCCAGCAGCTTAAAGGGGACTAGCGGGGGGTTCTCCTACAATGAGCAGTTCTTC.

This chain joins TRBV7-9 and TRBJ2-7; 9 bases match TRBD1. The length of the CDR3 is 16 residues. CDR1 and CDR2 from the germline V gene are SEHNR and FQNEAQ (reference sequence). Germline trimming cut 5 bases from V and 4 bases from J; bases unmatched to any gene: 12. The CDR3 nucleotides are TGTGCCAGCAGCCCGACAGGGGGGTCTAGAAAATACGAGCAGTACTTC. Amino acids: CASSPTGGSRKYEQYF.

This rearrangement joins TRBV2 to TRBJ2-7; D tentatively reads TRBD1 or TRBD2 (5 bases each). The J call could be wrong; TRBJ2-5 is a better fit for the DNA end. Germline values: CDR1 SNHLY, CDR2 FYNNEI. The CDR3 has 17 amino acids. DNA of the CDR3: TGTGCCAGCAGTGAAATGGCAACCGGGACCCACAAGGGGACCCAGTACTTC. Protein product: CASSEMATGTHKGTQYF.

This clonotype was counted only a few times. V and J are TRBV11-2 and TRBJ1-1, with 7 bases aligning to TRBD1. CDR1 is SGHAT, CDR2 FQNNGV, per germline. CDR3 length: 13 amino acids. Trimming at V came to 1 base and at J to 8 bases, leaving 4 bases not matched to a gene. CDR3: CASSLVSTGEAFF. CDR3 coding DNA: TGTGCCAGCAGCTTAGTCTCGACAGGGGAAGCTTTCTTT.

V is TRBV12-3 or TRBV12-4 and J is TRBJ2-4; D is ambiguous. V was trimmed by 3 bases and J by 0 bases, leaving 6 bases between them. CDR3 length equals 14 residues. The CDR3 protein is CASSFYGAKNIQYF. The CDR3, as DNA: TGTGCCAGCAGTTTCTATGGAGCCAAAAACATTCAGTACTTC.

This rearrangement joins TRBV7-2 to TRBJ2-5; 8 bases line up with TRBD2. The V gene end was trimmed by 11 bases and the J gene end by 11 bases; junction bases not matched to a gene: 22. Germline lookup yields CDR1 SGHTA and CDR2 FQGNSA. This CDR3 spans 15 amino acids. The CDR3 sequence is CAGKMNGGAYNEQYF. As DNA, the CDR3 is TGTGCCGGCAAGATGAACGGGGGGGCCTACAATGAGCAGTACTTC.

The CDR3 sequence is CSANLRTGGYTETQYF. The CDR3 DNA reads as TGCAGTGCTAACCTGAGGACAGGGGGCTATACAGAGACCCAGTACTTC. This chain links TRBV20-1 with TRBJ2-5; 11 positions match TRBD1. This CDR3 comprises 16 residues. Germline V gene lookup returns CDR1 DFQATT and CDR2 SNEGSKA (reference sequence). Trimming removed 4 bases from V and 4 bases from J; junction bases left unmatched: 11.

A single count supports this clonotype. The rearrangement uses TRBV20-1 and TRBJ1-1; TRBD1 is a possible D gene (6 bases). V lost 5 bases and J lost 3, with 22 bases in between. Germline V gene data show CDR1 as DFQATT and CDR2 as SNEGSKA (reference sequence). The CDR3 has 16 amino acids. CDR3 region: CSAGTFGTPNYTEAFF. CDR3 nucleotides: TGCAGTGCTGGGACTTTCGGGACACCGAATTACACTGAAGCTTTCTTT.

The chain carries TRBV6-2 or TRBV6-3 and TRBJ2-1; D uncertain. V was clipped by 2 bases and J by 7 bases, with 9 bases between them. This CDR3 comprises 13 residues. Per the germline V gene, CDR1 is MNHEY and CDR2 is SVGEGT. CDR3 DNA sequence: TGTGCCAGCAGTTACGCAGGAGAAAATGAGCAGTTCTTC. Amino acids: CASSYAGENEQFF.

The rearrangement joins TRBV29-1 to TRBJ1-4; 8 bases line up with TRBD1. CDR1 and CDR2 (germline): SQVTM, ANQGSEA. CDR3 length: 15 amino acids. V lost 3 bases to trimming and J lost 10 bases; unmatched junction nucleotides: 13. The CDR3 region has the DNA TGCAGCGTTGAGTTCCTGGGACAGGCCCGTCGAAAACTGTTTTTT. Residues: CSVEFLGQARRKLFF.

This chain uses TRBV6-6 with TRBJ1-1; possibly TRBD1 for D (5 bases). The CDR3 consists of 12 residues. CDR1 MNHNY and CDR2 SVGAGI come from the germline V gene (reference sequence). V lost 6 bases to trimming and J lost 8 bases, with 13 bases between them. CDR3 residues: CASSPAGSEAFF. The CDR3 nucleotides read TGTGCCAGCAGCCCAGCAGGGTCCGAAGCTTTCTTT.

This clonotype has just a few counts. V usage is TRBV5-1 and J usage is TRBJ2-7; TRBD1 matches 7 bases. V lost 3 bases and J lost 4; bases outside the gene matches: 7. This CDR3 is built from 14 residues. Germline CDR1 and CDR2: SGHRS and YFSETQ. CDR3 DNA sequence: TGCGCCAGCAGCTACCGACAGGGTCCATACGAGCAGTACTTC. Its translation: CASSYRQGPYEQYF.

CDR3: CASSERMDYGYTF. CDR3 coding DNA: TGTGCCAGCAGTGAAAGGATGGACTATGGCTACACCTTC. The rearrangement links TRBV25-1 to TRBJ1-2; D unclear. Trimming left V 2 bases short and J 3 bases short, with 7 bases between. The CDR3 consists of 13 residues. Germline V gene data show CDR1 as MGHDK and CDR2 as SYGVNS.

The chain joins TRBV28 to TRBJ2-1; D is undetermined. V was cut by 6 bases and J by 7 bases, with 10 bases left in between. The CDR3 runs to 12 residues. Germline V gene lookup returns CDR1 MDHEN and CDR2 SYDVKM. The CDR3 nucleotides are TGTGCCAGCAGGCCTGGGCCGAATGAGCAGTTCTTC. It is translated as CASRPGPNEQFF.

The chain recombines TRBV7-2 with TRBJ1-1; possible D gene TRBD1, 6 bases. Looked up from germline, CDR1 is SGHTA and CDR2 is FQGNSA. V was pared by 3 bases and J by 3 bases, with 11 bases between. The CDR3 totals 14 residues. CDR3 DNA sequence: TGTGCCAGCAGCTTCGCAAACAGGGACACTGAAGCTTTCTTT. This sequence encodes CASSFANRDTEAFF. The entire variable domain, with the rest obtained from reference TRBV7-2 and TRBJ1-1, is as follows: GAGVSQSPSNKVTEKGKDVELRCDPISGHTALYWYRQSLGQGLEFLIYFQGNSAPDKSGLPSDRFSAERTGGSVSTLTIQRTQQEDSAVYLCASSFANRDTEAFFGQGTRLTVV.

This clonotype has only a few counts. The CDR3 coding sequence is TGCGCCAGCAGCCAAGAGGGACAGGGTAACACCGGGGAGCTGTTTTTT. This gives the protein CASSQEGQGNTGELFF. The J gene is TRBJ2-2, the V gene TRBV4-3; TRBD1 agrees at 9 bases. The V gene end was trimmed by 0 bases and the J gene end by 2 bases; junction bases not matched to a gene: 1. The germline gives CDR1 LGHNA, CDR2 YSLEER. The CDR3 consists of 16 residues.

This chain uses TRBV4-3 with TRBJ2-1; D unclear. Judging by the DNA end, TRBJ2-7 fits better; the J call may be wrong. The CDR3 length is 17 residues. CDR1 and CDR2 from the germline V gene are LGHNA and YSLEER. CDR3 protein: CASSQDLGISSYNEQYF. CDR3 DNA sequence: TGCGCCAGCAGCCAAGATCTGGGGATAAGCTCCTACAATGAGCAGTACTTC.

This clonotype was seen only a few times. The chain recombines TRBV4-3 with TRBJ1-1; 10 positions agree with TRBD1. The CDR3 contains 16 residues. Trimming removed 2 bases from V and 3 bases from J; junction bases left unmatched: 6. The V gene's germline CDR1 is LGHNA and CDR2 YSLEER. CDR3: CASSQHPGTGDTEAFF. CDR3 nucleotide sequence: TGCGCCAGCAGCCAACATCCCGGGACAGGGGACACTGAAGCTTTCTTT.

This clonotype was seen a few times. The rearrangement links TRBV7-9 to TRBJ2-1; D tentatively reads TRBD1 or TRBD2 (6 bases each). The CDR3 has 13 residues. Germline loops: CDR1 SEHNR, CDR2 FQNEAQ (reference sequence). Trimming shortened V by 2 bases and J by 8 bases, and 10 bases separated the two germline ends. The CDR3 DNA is TGTGCCAGCAGCTTAAACGGGGGCGATGAGCAGTTCTTC. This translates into CASSLNGGDEQFF. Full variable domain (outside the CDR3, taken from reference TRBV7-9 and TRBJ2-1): DTGVSQNPRHKITKRGQNVTFRCDPISEHNRLYWYRQTLGQGPEFLTYFQNEAQLEKSRLLSDRFSAERPKGSFSTLEIQRTEQGDSAMYLCASSLNGGDEQFFGPGTRLTVL.

The CDR3 spells CASTRDRGNSPLHF. DNA for the CDR3: TGTGCCAGCACCCGGGACAGGGGTAATTCACCCCTCCACTTT. V and J are TRBV6-1 and TRBJ1-6; 10 nucleotides match TRBD1. CDR1 is MNHNS and CDR2 is SASEGT in the germline V gene. After removal of 7 bases from V and 6 bases from J, the junction contained 3 bases not matched to a gene. The CDR3 runs to 14 residues.

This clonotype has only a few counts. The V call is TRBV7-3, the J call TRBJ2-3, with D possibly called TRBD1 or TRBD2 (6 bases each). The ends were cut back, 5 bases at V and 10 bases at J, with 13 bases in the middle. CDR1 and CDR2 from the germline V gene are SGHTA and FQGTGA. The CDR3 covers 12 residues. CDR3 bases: TGTGCCAGCAGCACGGGCGGGACACCGCAGTATTTT. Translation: CASSTGGTPQYF.

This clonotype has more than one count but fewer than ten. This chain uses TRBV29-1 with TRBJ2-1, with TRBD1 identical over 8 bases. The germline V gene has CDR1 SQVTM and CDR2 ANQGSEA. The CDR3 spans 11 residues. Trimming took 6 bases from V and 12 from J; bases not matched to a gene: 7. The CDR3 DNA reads TGCAGCGTGAAACGAGACAGGGGGCAGTTCTTC. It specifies CSVKRDRGQFF.

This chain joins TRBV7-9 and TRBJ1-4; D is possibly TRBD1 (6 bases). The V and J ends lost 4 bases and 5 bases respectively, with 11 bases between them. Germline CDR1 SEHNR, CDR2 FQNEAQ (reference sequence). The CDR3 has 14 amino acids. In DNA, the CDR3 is TGTGCCAGCAGCTCAGGGGCCCGGAATGAAAAACTGTTTTTT. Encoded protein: CASSSGARNEKLFF. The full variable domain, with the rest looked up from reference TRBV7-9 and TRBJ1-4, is DTGVSQNPRHKITKRGQNVTFRCDPISEHNRLYWYRQTLGQGPEFLTYFQNEAQLEKSRLLSDRFSAERPKGSFSTLEIQRTEQGDSAMYLCASSSGARNEKLFFGSGTQLSVL.